A single sample gave rise to the 18 T cell receptor beta chains below, sequenced in a study of Ad26.COV2.S vaccination and SARS-CoV-2 variants (dated by TCRdb to about 2021). Reading the label with the study, this specimen's treatment or condition is: roughly 19 received Ad26.COV2.S at low or high dose, single or two shots; about five received placebo; per-sample allocation not given. Repertoires of vaccine and placebo recipients were sequenced from samples taken on day 63 after the first injection. Library generation was performed with the immunoSEQ multiplex PCR assay. This is the immuneACCESS table as TCRdb keeps it, with only in-frame sequences that have V and J called. A part of the clones is gone; compared with another copy, unresolved V genes explain less than half, and the rest is unexplained. This sample has a few hundred thousand clones in its table, and around 87% of those were observed once. The ten largest clones add up to about 3.5% of the sample.

Material: peripheral blood, obtained in a trial of Ad26.COV2.S vaccine versus placebo. These receptors all stem from a person between 18 and 59 years old who received the Ad26.COV2.S COVID-19 vaccine or a placebo.

The chain combines TRBV7-2 with TRBJ1-2, with D perhaps matching TRBD1 (5 bases). The germline CDR1 and CDR2 sequences are SGHTA and FQGNSA. The germline V and J ends were trimmed by 5 bases and 6 bases, with 13 bases remaining between them. This CDR3 region has 13 residues. The CDR3, as DNA: TGTGCCAGCAGCCAATTCGGGGGAGATGGCTACACCTTC. As protein: CASSQFGGDGYTF. Full variable domain (rest looked up from reference TRBV7-2 and TRBJ1-2): GAGVSQSPSNKVTEKGKDVELRCDPISGHTALYWYRQSLGQGLEFLIYFQGNSAPDKSGLPSDRFSAERTGGSVSTLTIQRTQQEDSAVYLCASSQFGGDGYTFGSGTRLTVV.

The V gene is TRBV11-2, the J gene TRBJ2-7, with TRBD2 matching over 14 bases. This CDR3 contains 16 residues. Looked up from germline, CDR1 is SGHAT and CDR2 is FQNNGV. V trimming: 1 base; J trimming: 6 bases; junction bases outside the gene matches: 5. This CDR3 is CASSLATSGRVFEQYF. CDR3 in DNA: TGTGCCAGCAGCTTAGCGACTAGCGGGAGGGTTTTCGAGCAGTACTTC.

V usage is TRBV27 and J usage is TRBJ2-3; TRBD2 agrees at 11 bases. CDR1 and CDR2 (germline): MNHEY, SMNVEV (reference sequence). This CDR3 contains 15 residues. After removal of 3 bases from V and 7 bases from J, the junction contained 6 bases not matched to a gene. The CDR3 DNA follows: TGTGCCAGCAGTTTGGTAGCGGGGGGGCGTTATACGCAGTATTTT. Encoded protein: CASSLVAGGRYTQYF.

The rearrangement joins TRBV11-2 to TRBJ1-2; D unclear. Deletions cut 5 bases from V and 5 bases from J, with 12 bases between. The CDR3 loop spans 13 amino acids. Germline values: CDR1 SGHAT, CDR2 FQNNGV. CDR3 residues: CASSQVFGYGYTF. DNA for the CDR3: TGTGCCAGCAGCCAAGTTTTTGGGTATGGCTACACCTTC.

The rearrangement uses TRBV12-3 or TRBV12-4 and TRBJ1-2; D perhaps matches TRBD1 (5 bases). Trimming removed 7 bases at V and 4 bases at J, with 13 bases between. The CDR3 is made up of 13 amino acids. CDR3 sequence (DNA): TGTGCCAGCACCCCGGGACTGGGCTATGGCTACACCTTC. Its translation: CASTPGLGYGYTF.

The count of this clone is one. The chain combines TRBV12-3 or TRBV12-4 with TRBJ1-1, with D hard to call. The V gene lost 3 bases and the J gene lost 5 bases, with 10 bases spanning the gap. The CDR3 contains 13 residues. CDR3 region: CASSFSSWTEAFF. In DNA, the CDR3 is TGTGCCAGCAGTTTCAGCAGTTGGACTGAAGCTTTCTTT.

This chain uses TRBV28 with TRBJ1-2, with 7 positions matching TRBD1. CDR1 is MDHEN and CDR2 is SYDVKM in the germline V gene. There are 16 residues in the CDR3. V shed 5 bases and J 2 bases; nucleotides not matched to a gene: 11. In nucleotides, the CDR3 is TGTGCCAGCAGTCCACCAGAGGGGGCAATAAACTATGGCTACACCTTC. Translation: CASSPPEGAINYGYTF.

The rearrangement links TRBV6-4 to TRBJ2-1; TRBD2 aligns across 8 bases. This CDR3 comprises 17 residues. V dropped 2 bases and J dropped 5; count of bases not matched to a gene: 11. Germline CDR1 reads MRHNA; CDR2 reads SNTAGT. The chain's CDR3 is CASSDRPSGLADNEQFF. The CDR3 DNA reads as TGTGCCAGCAGTGACCGGCCCTCAGGACTAGCAGACAATGAGCAGTTCTTC.

The chain employs TRBV5-5 and TRBJ1-2; 10 bases agree with TRBD1. V lost 4 bases and J lost 5; bases outside the gene matches: 11. Germline lookup yields CDR1 SGHKS and CDR2 YYEKEE (reference sequence). The CDR3 consists of 16 residues. The CDR3 reads CASSPRTGGMEYGYTF. CDR3 nucleotides: TGTGCCAGCAGCCCCAGGACAGGGGGGATGGAATATGGCTACACCTTC. Drawing the rest from reference TRBV5-5 and TRBJ1-2, the complete variable domain is DAGVTQSPTHLIKTRGQQVTLRCSPISGHKSVSWYQQVLGQGPQFIFQYYEKEERGRGNFPDRFSARQFPNYSSELNVNALLLGDSALYLCASSPRTGGMEYGYTFGSGTRLTVV.

J is TRBJ2-1 and V is TRBV20-1; D is ambiguous. The V and J ends lost 3 bases and 8 bases respectively, with 11 bases between them. CDR1 is DFQATT, CDR2 SNEGSKA, per germline (reference sequence). This CDR3 has 12 amino acids. The CDR3 protein is CSASGLTYEQFF. CDR3 nucleotide sequence: TGCAGTGCTAGTGGGCTCACGTATGAGCAGTTCTTC.

The chain employs TRBV5-4 and TRBJ1-1; TRBD1 matches at 11 bases. CDR1 and CDR2 (germline): SGHNT, YYREEE (reference sequence). The CDR3 totals 15 residues. Losses at the gene ends were 4 bases for V and 3 bases for J; bases not matched to a gene: 5. The DNA for the CDR3 is TGTGCCAGCAGCCCGGGACAGGGGGGGGACACTGAAGCTTTCTTT. It codes for CASSPGQGGDTEAFF.

The V gene is TRBV28, the J gene TRBJ1-2, with 10 bases that match TRBD1. After removal of 6 bases from V and 1 base from J, the junction contained 8 bases not matched to a gene. Germline CDR1 MDHEN, CDR2 SYDVKM. The CDR3 covers 16 residues. The CDR3 here is CASSKDRGQGNYGYTF. DNA of the CDR3: TGTGCCAGCAGCAAAGACAGGGGGCAGGGTAACTATGGCTACACCTTC.

This chain connects TRBV15 to TRBJ1-2; D is uncertain. CDR1 and CDR2 from the germline V gene are LNHNV and YYDKDF (reference sequence). The CDR3 covers 16 residues. Deletions cut 1 base from V and 0 bases from J, with 12 bases between. This CDR3 reads CATSRGGDGTNYGYTF. Written as DNA, the CDR3 is TGTGCCACCAGCAGAGGGGGAGATGGTACTAACTATGGCTACACCTTC.

The J gene is TRBJ2-1, the V gene TRBV4-2; D not certain. This CDR3 is 17 amino acids long. Trimming pared 0 bases from V and 0 bases from J, leaving 12 bases between. Germline CDR1 and CDR2: LGHNA and YNFKEQ. The chain's CDR3 is CASSQDGQISSYNEQFF. The CDR3 coding sequence is TGTGCCAGCAGCCAAGATGGTCAGATATCCTCCTACAATGAGCAGTTCTTC.

J is TRBJ2-5 and V is TRBV4-2; 8 nucleotides line up with TRBD2. Germline V gives CDR1 LGHNA, CDR2 YNFKEQ. This CDR3 region has 14 residues. V dropped 1 base and J dropped 4; count of bases not matched to a gene: 2. CDR3 sequence reads: CASSQGAGVETQYF. CDR3 nucleotides: TGTGCCAGCAGCCAAGGAGCGGGGGTAGAGACCCAGTACTTC.

As concerns this clone: Other DNA sequences of this sample code for an identical CDR3. V gene TRBV12-3 or TRBV12-4 combines with J gene TRBJ1-1; D remains ambiguous. The CDR3 spans 13 residues. V was clipped by 2 bases and J by 0 bases, with 4 bases between them. CDR3 region: CASSLKVNTEAFF. The CDR3 bases are TGTGCCAGCAGTTTAAAAGTGAACACTGAAGCTTTCTTT.

The gene calls are TRBV2 and TRBJ2-1; tentatively, D is TRBD1 (6 bases). Germline CDR1 SNHLY, CDR2 FYNNEI. This CDR3 is built from 15 residues. With 3 bases removed from V and 12 bases from J, the gap between germline ends came to 21 bases. CDR3 sequence reads: CASSDRRDTESRQFF. DNA for the CDR3: TGTGCCAGCAGTGATCGCCGGGACACCGAATCAAGGCAGTTCTTC.

The CDR3 nucleotides read TGCGCCAGCACGGCGTTTGCGAACACCGGGGAGCTGTTTTTT. Its protein product is CASTAFANTGELFF. J is TRBJ2-2 and V is TRBV10-1; no clear D gene. CDR1 is WNHNN, CDR2 SYGVQD, per germline (reference sequence). The V end was cut by 7 bases, the J end by 0 bases, with 9 bases between. The CDR3 extends over 14 amino acids.